These 4 T cell receptor beta chains originate from one sample sequenced in a study of blood T cells in healthy people across ages. A J-beta primer mix and a sample-barcoded 5' primer were used in a second PCR of roughly 7 to 12 cycles. Each CDR3 protein gets one entry after TCRdb re-called the 5' RACE reads with MiXCR. Altogether about a million distinct CDR3 sequences are present, approximately 38% being singletons, with the ten largest covering about 12%. Material: blood. Receptors were obtained from a man younger than 35 in good health.

This clonotype occurred once. V is TRBV12-3 or TRBV12-4 and J is TRBJ2-3, with D unresolved. There are 15 residues in the CDR3. Trimming took 1 base from V and 0 from J, leaving 8 bases between them. CDR3 sequence: CASSLDSLSTDTQYF. In DNA form, the CDR3 reads TGTGCCAGCAGTTTAGATAGCCTTAGCACAGATACGCAGTATTTT.

This clonotype has a handful of counts. V gene TRBV9 combines with J gene TRBJ1-1; D is uncertain. Germline CDR1 is SGDLS and CDR2 is YYNGEE. There are 14 residues in the CDR3. The germline V and J ends were trimmed by 0 bases and 1 base, with 7 bases remaining between them. Written as DNA, the CDR3 is TGTGCCAGCAGCGTAGGGGTCCAGAACACTGAAGCTTTCTTT. Translated, it gives CASSVGVQNTEAFF. Complete variable domain (other parts from reference TRBV9 and TRBJ1-1): DSGVTQTPKHLITATGQRVTLRCSPRSGDLSVYWYQQSLDQGLQFLIQYYNGEERAKGNILERFSAQQFPDLHSELNLSSLELGDSALYFCASSVGVQNTEAFFGQGTRLTVV.

The CDR3 protein is CASSPVRQGVSYGYTF. In DNA form, the CDR3 reads TGCGCCAGCAGCCCAGTAAGACAGGGAGTGAGCTATGGCTACACCTTC. The chain is built from TRBV5-1 and TRBJ1-2; 7 bases match TRBD1. The length of the CDR3 is 16 residues. The V segment lost 4 bases and the J segment 4 bases; nucleotides outside the gene matches: 13. Germline V lookup: CDR1 SGHRS, CDR2 YFSETQ.

This clonotype was observed a handful of times. The V gene is TRBV6-6, the J gene TRBJ2-7; D gene ambiguous. The CDR3 extends over 13 amino acids. Trimming left V 2 bases short and J 2 bases short, with 7 bases between. CDR1 is MNHNY, CDR2 SVGAGI, per germline (reference sequence). The CDR3 DNA sequence: TGTGCCAGCAGTTACGCCCTCGCCTACGAGCAGTACTTC. This codes for CASSYALAYEQYF.